This passage covers 9 T cell receptor beta chains from one sample sequenced in a study of T cells in Graves' hyperthyroidism and ophthalmopathy. Amplification targeted TCR beta CDR3 regions from RNA transcripts. Using the HTBI primer set, a first-round RT-PCR was run on the TCR CDR3. TCRdb recomputed calls from the multiplex PCR reads with MiXCR, one row per CDR3 protein. There are some 560,000 distinct CDR3 sequences in the sample; approximately 14% occur only once, and under 7.5% lies in the top ten. The sample comprised blood. The receptor set was obtained from a woman in her 30s with Graves' hyperthyroidism.

This clonotype has only a few counts. This chain connects TRBV5-1 to TRBJ2-1; 12 nucleotides match TRBD2. Losses at the gene ends were 4 bases for V and 5 bases for J; bases not matched to a gene: 13. Per the germline V gene, CDR1 is SGHRS and CDR2 is YFSETQ. CDR3 length: 18 residues. Here the CDR3 DNA reads TGCGCCAGCAGCAAGCTAGCGGGAGGGCCTCGAATGAACAATGAGCAGTTCTTC. This translates into CASSKLAGGPRMNNEQFF.

In regard to this clonotype: A much larger clone is a single base away; this may be a read error. The gene calls are TRBV7-2 and TRBJ1-5, with no clear D. The germline gives CDR1 SGHTA, CDR2 FQGNSA. CDR3 length: 14 residues. CDR3 region: CASSRVVSNQSQHF. CDR3 coding DNA: TGTGCCAGCAGTCGAGTGGTTAGCAATCAGTCCCAGCATTTT.

This chain joins TRBV28 and TRBJ2-3; TRBD2 matches 14 bases. The CDR3 covers 18 residues. V shed 3 bases and J 2 bases; nucleotides not matched to a gene: 7. Per the germline V gene, CDR1 is MDHEN and CDR2 is SYDVKM. The CDR3 region has the DNA TGTGCCAGCAGTTTCCCCAGACTAGCGGGAGGGCTCACAGATACGCAGTATTTT. This codes for CASSFPRLAGGLTDTQYF.

This clonotype was observed at least ten times. V usage is TRBV27 and J usage is TRBJ2-7, with TRBD2 as a possible D gene (6 bases). CDR3 length: 14 amino acids. Trimming left V 5 bases short and J 3 bases short, with 14 bases between. CDR1 MNHEY and CDR2 SMNVEV come from the germline V gene (reference sequence). CDR3 DNA: TGTGCCAGCAGTACGCTCCGGGAGAACTACGAGCAGTACTTC. Protein: CASSTLRENYEQYF.

This clonotype was seen many times. The chain links TRBV12-3 or TRBV12-4 to TRBJ2-3; D is undetermined. Trimming cost V 7 bases and J 4 bases, with 18 bases left between them. The CDR3 is 15 amino acids. The CDR3 bases are TGTGCCAGCACCCTGCAAGTTGTAAGCCCAGATACGCAGTATTTT. It translates to CASTLQVVSPDTQYF.

This clonotype was picked up a small number of times. The chain carries TRBV4-1 and TRBJ2-4, with D maybe TRBD2 (5 bases). This CDR3 contains 17 residues. Looked up from germline, CDR1 is MGHRA and CDR2 is YSYEKL. V was cut by 1 base and J by 7 bases, with 20 bases left in between. This CDR3 reads CASSQVPAREGRNIQYF. The CDR3 bases are TGCGCCAGCAGCCAAGTCCCAGCGCGTGAGGGCAGGAACATTCAGTACTTC.

This clonotype was counted many times. The rearrangement uses TRBV20-1 and TRBJ2-3; 7 bases are shared with TRBD2. V was clipped by 0 bases and J by 0 bases; unmatched bases: 12. The CDR3 extends over 18 amino acids. Germline lookup yields CDR1 DFQATT and CDR2 SNEGSKA (reference sequence). CDR3 region: CSARDNSGIIPSTDTQYF. For the CDR3, the DNA is TGCAGTGCTAGAGATAACAGCGGGATTATCCCGAGCACAGATACGCAGTATTTT.

The V gene is TRBV11-2, the J gene TRBJ2-1; the D gene is possibly TRBD2 (5 bases). Germline CDR1 is SGHAT and CDR2 is FQNNGV. The length of the CDR3 is 15 residues. The V gene lost 3 bases and the J gene lost 2 bases, with 11 bases spanning the gap. In nucleotides, the CDR3 is TGTGCCAGCAGCTTTTGGTCTAGCACCTACAATGAGCAGTTCTTC. Residues: CASSFWSSTYNEQFF.

This clonotype was counted ten times or more. The chain recombines TRBV7-9 with TRBJ2-1; no firm D call. Germline V CDR1 and CDR2: SEHNR, FQNEAQ (reference sequence). CDR3 size: 14 residues. Trimming stripped 3 bases from V and 2 bases from J, with 8 bases between. The CDR3 DNA reads as TGTGCCAGCAGCTTTCACGAAGCCTACAATGAGCAGTTCTTC. Translation: CASSFHEAYNEQFF.